These 27 T cell receptor beta chains were sequenced from one sample in a study of T-cell reconstitution after alpha-beta-depleted transplantation in children. For TCRbeta, the library was prepared with unique molecular identifiers. TCRdb analysed the PCR reads with MiXCR anew, one entry per CDR3 protein. The repertoire has around 600,000 distinct CDR3 sequences, 16% of them found once; the top ten carry approximately 1%. The sequenced sample was PBMCs from the stem cell graft donor, obtained from the stem cell graft. Receptors were obtained from a human donor who donated a stem cell graft to a child with acute myeloid leukemia.

The chain has TRBV12-3 or TRBV12-4 and TRBJ1-1, with D perhaps TRBD1 (5 bases). With 11 bases removed from V and 0 bases from J, the gap between germline ends came to 16 bases. This CDR3 comprises 14 residues. For the CDR3, the DNA is TGTGCCGTCCGAGCAGGGCGGGTGAACACTGAAGCTTTCTTT. Amino acid sequence: CAVRAGRVNTEAFF.

This clonotype was counted only a few times. The chain links TRBV9 to TRBJ1-1; no firm D call. The CDR3 sequence is 14 residues long. V was shortened by 0 bases and J by 2 bases, with 8 bases between the two germline ends. Germline-derived CDR1 and CDR2 are SGDLS and YYNGEE. The CDR3: CASSVGVGNTEAFF. CDR3 nucleotide sequence: TGTGCCAGCAGCGTAGGAGTGGGAAACACTGAAGCTTTCTTT.

This clonotype was seen at least ten times. The chain links TRBV7-2 to TRBJ1-2, with 8 bases lining up with TRBD1. J was trimmed by 4 bases and V by 5 bases; bases with no gene match: 12. The CDR3 is 16 residues long. Germline CDR1 is SGHTA and CDR2 is FQGNSA. CDR3 DNA: TGTGCCAGCAGCACCGCAGGGGGCTCGGGAAGCTATGGCTACACCTTC. As protein: CASSTAGGSGSYGYTF.

This chain joins TRBV20-1 and TRBJ2-2; D may be TRBD1 (7 bases). The CDR3 loop spans 14 amino acids. Trimming removed 6 bases at V and 3 bases at J, with 14 bases between. Germline-derived CDR1 and CDR2 are DFQATT and SNEGSKA (reference sequence). The chain's CDR3 is CSAHDREDTGELFF. CDR3 sequence (DNA): TGCAGTGCCCACGACAGGGAGGACACCGGGGAGCTGTTTTTT.

The gene calls are TRBV7-9 and TRBJ1-2, with D maybe TRBD1 (6 bases). Germline values: CDR1 SEHNR, CDR2 FQNEAQ (reference sequence). CDR3 size: 12 residues. The V end was cut by 7 bases, the J end by 8 bases, with 14 bases between. The CDR3 loop reads CASTDGGLGYTF. The CDR3 region has the DNA TGTGCCAGCACCGACGGGGGGCTAGGCTACACCTTC.

This clonotype was recorded a few times. This chain connects TRBV12-3 or TRBV12-4 to TRBJ1-5; maybe TRBD1 (6 bases). V was clipped by 6 bases and J by 5 bases, with 14 bases between them. The CDR3 is 14 residues long. The chain's CDR3 is CASSLTGLHQPQHF. Written as DNA, the CDR3 is TGTGCCAGCAGCCTCACAGGGTTGCATCAGCCCCAGCATTTT.

This clonotype was detected ten times or more. J is TRBJ1-1 and V is TRBV20-1; a weak D match, TRBD1 (6 bases). CDR3 size: 14 residues. Trimming took off 5 bases at V and 3 bases at J, with 16 bases between the two ends. Germline loops: CDR1 DFQATT, CDR2 SNEGSKA (reference sequence). The CDR3 spells CSAVTGLRDTEAFF. The CDR3 DNA sequence: TGCAGTGCTGTTACAGGGCTGAGGGACACTGAAGCTTTCTTT.

This clonotype was observed at least ten times. The chain uses TRBV20-1 and TRBJ1-1, with D hard to call. CDR3 length: 13 amino acids. The V end was cut by 6 bases, the J end by 5 bases, with 16 bases between. Germline V gene sequence: CDR1 DFQATT, CDR2 SNEGSKA (reference sequence). The CDR3 DNA follows: TGCAGTGCCCCGGGCCCAGACGGAACTGAAGCTTTCTTT. This encodes CSAPGPDGTEAFF.

This clonotype was detected ten times or more. The rearrangement uses TRBV10-3 and TRBJ1-5; TRBD1 might be the D (6 bases). Germline V gives CDR1 ENHRY, CDR2 SYGVKD. V was shortened by 4 bases and J by 0 bases, with 7 bases between the two germline ends. CDR3 size: 14 residues. The CDR3 DNA sequence: TGTGCCATCAGTGGGGACAATAGCAATCAGCCCCAGCATTTT. It yields the protein CAISGDNSNQPQHF.

The chain combines TRBV7-7 with TRBJ2-7; possible D gene TRBD1, 6 bases. Per the germline V gene, CDR1 is SSHAT and CDR2 is FNYEAQ (reference sequence). This CDR3 has 12 amino acids. With 5 bases removed from V and 6 bases from J, the gap between germline ends came to 11 bases. CDR3 loop: CASSPKTGEQYF. The CDR3 DNA reads as TGTGCCAGCAGCCCAAAGACAGGCGAGCAGTACTTC.

This clonotype was observed a few times. This chain uses TRBV7-7 with TRBJ2-7, with 8 bases identical to TRBD1. This CDR3 is built from 13 residues. CDR1 is SSHAT, CDR2 FNYEAQ, per germline (reference sequence). The ends lost 5 bases at V and 6 bases at J; junction bases unmatched: 6. The DNA for the CDR3 is TGTGCCAGCAGCCCCCGGACAGGGTCCGAGCAGTACTTC. Amino acids: CASSPRTGSEQYF.

V gene TRBV5-1 combines with J gene TRBJ1-4; 8 bases line up with TRBD1. V gave up 0 bases and J gave up 8 bases; unmatched junction bases: 6. The CDR3 is 15 amino acids. Germline CDR1 SGHRS, CDR2 YFSETQ. The CDR3 sequence: CASSLETGDFEKLFF. The DNA of the CDR3 is TGCGCCAGCAGCTTGGAGACAGGGGATTTCGAAAAACTGTTTTTT.

The genes are TRBV20-1 and TRBJ1-5; 10 nucleotides align to TRBD1. V lost 3 bases, J lost 5 bases, and 4 bases stayed unmatched. Germline CDR1 and CDR2: DFQATT and SNEGSKA (reference sequence). The CDR3 has 14 amino acids. The CDR3 here is CSARVDRGHQPQHF. The CDR3 DNA reads TGCAGTGCTAGGGTAGACAGGGGGCATCAGCCCCAGCATTTT.

At least ten counts were recorded for this clonotype. The J gene is TRBJ1-4, the V gene TRBV29-1, with D unresolved. CDR3 length: 13 amino acids. Germline V lookup: CDR1 SQVTM, CDR2 ANQGSEA. Between the trimmed V and J ends, which lost 2 bases and 2 bases, there was a span of 6 bases. The CDR3 loop is CSVESGTNEKLFF. CDR3 coding DNA: TGCAGCGTTGAAAGCGGGACTAATGAAAAACTGTTTTTT.

This clonotype was counted a few times. This chain uses TRBV20-1 with TRBJ2-1, with D perhaps matching TRBD1 or TRBD2 (6 bases each). The CDR3 is 13 residues long. Deletions cut 8 bases from V and 0 bases from J, with 11 bases between. From germline, CDR1 is DFQATT and CDR2 SNEGSKA (reference sequence). The CDR3 loop reads CSSGGFSYNEQFF. CDR3 DNA: TGCAGTTCCGGGGGCTTCTCCTACAATGAGCAGTTCTTC.

This clonotype showed up many times. The rearrangement uses TRBV20-1 and TRBJ1-6; no clear D gene. Trimming left V 0 bases short and J 7 bases short, with 10 bases between. Germline V gene lookup returns CDR1 DFQATT and CDR2 SNEGSKA (reference sequence). The length of the CDR3 is 14 residues. The CDR3 spells CSARDGPRNSPLHF. The CDR3 nucleotides read TGCAGTGCTAGAGATGGGCCAAGGAATTCACCCCTCCACTTT.

In regard to this clonotype: At one end the junction does not follow the germline gene, possibly because of a read error. The chain is built from TRBV5-5 and TRBJ2-1; D remains ambiguous. Germline CDR1 reads SGHKS; CDR2 reads YYEKEE (reference sequence). This CDR3 has 16 amino acids. The CDR3 DNA sequence: TGTGCCAGCAGCTCGGAATGGTTCGGCGCAAACAATGAGCAGCTCTTC. Protein: CASSSEWFGANNEQLF. Combining the CDR3 with reference TRBV5-5 and TRBJ2-1 gives the whole variable domain DAGVTQSPTHLIKTRGQQVTLRCSPISGHKSVSWYQQVLGQGPQFIFQYYEKEERGRGNFPDRFSARQFPNYSSELNVNALLLGDSALYLCASSSEWFGANNEQLFGPGTRLTVL.

Many counts were recorded for this clonotype. V and J are TRBV29-1 and TRBJ2-5; D is uncertain. There are 14 residues in the CDR3. V lost 4 bases, J lost 4 bases, and 16 bases lay in between. CDR1 SQVTM and CDR2 ANQGSEA come from the germline V gene. CDR3 amino acids: CSVGKRAGRETQYF. The CDR3 bases are TGCAGCGTTGGGAAAAGGGCTGGGCGAGAGACCCAGTACTTC.

A few counts support this clonotype. The chain links TRBV5-1 to TRBJ1-1; no clear D gene. V dropped 0 bases and J dropped 3 bases, with 12 bases sitting between them. CDR3 length: 15 amino acids. The germline V gene encodes CDR1 SGHRS and CDR2 YFSETQ. The CDR3 loop is CASSLGARWDTEAFF. CDR3 nucleotide sequence: TGCGCCAGCAGCTTGGGGGCCCGGTGGGACACTGAAGCTTTCTTT.

The sample holds many counts of this clonotype. The genes are TRBV5-1 and TRBJ1-5, with D hard to call. In germline, CDR1 is SGHRS, CDR2 YFSETQ. The length of the CDR3 is 13 residues. Trimming took 7 bases from V and 3 from J, leaving 11 bases between them. The CDR3 sequence: CASSAGINQPQHF. The CDR3, as DNA: TGCGCCAGCTCGGCGGGTATCAATCAGCCCCAGCATTTT.

V is TRBV7-9 and J is TRBJ2-3, with a tentative D call TRBD1 (6 bases). The V gene's germline CDR1 is SEHNR and CDR2 FQNEAQ (reference sequence). V gave up 5 bases and J gave up 4 bases, with 19 bases separating them. The CDR3 totals 16 residues. The CDR3: CASSRPTRGSPDTQYF. CDR3 DNA: TGTGCCAGCAGCCGTCCGACCAGGGGAAGTCCAGATACGCAGTATTTT.

The chain has TRBV6-5 and TRBJ1-1, with D perhaps matching TRBD1 (5 bases). The length of the CDR3 is 16 residues. Trimming pared 3 bases from V and 0 bases from J, leaving 14 bases between. Germline assignment: CDR1 MNHEY and CDR2 SVGAGI. The CDR3 bases are TGTGCCAGCAGTTATTCGTGGGGCGAGGTGAACACTGAAGCTTTCTTT. Amino acid sequence: CASSYSWGEVNTEAFF.

This clonotype was seen only a few times. The chain combines TRBV7-9 with TRBJ1-1; possibly TRBD1 for D (5 bases). Germline values: CDR1 SEHNR, CDR2 FQNEAQ (reference sequence). There are 15 residues in the CDR3. Trimming took off 7 bases at V and 0 bases at J, with 15 bases between the two ends. The CDR3 region has the DNA TGTGCCAGCACCCAAATGGGGACGGTGAACACTGAAGCTTTCTTT. Protein sequence: CASTQMGTVNTEAFF.

The gene calls are TRBV5-1 and TRBJ1-1; possible D gene TRBD1, 5 bases. This CDR3 has 12 amino acids. Trimming removed 5 bases at V and 7 bases at J, with 12 bases between. Germline CDR1 reads SGHRS; CDR2 reads YFSETQ. This CDR3 is CASRLIGGEAFF. Here the CDR3 DNA reads TGCGCCAGCAGGCTAATTGGGGGTGAAGCTTTCTTT.

There are a few counts of this clonotype. The V gene is TRBV7-8, the J gene TRBJ1-5; the D gene is possibly TRBD1 (6 bases). Germline V gene sequence: CDR1 SGHVS, CDR2 FQNEAQ. The CDR3 extends over 17 amino acids. Trimming took off 0 bases at V and 2 bases at J, with 14 bases between the two ends. The CDR3 region is CASSLAKGGRGNQPQHF. DNA of the CDR3: TGTGCCAGCAGCTTAGCGAAGGGGGGAAGAGGCAATCAGCCCCAGCATTTT.

There are many counts of this clonotype. The rearrangement joins TRBV20-1 to TRBJ1-1, with D perhaps matching TRBD1 (6 bases). This CDR3 contains 16 residues. V gave up 5 bases and J gave up 3 bases, with 22 bases separating them. Germline-derived CDR1 and CDR2 are DFQATT and SNEGSKA (reference sequence). The CDR3 protein is CSAYSMEGESYTEAFF. Here the CDR3 DNA reads TGCAGTGCTTACTCTATGGAGGGGGAGTCATACACTGAAGCTTTCTTT.

This clonotype was counted at least ten times. The chain is built from TRBV20-1 and TRBJ2-5, with no clear D. In germline, CDR1 is DFQATT, CDR2 SNEGSKA (reference sequence). CDR3 length equals 12 residues. With 5 bases removed from V and 5 bases from J, the gap between germline ends came to 12 bases. Here the CDR3 reads CSAEEVRETQYF. The CDR3 nucleotides read TGCAGTGCTGAAGAGGTCCGGGAGACCCAGTACTTC.